Below are 32 T cell receptor beta chains sequenced from a single sample in a study of PD-L1 blockade in urothelial cancer. Measured with immunoSEQ multiplex PCR; TCRdb has only the in-frame clones, and not every one. The top ten hold more than 8% of the sample, which has about 84,000 clones, around 80% seen once. This specimen consisted of PBMCs, obtained around atezolizumab (anti-PD-L1) treatment. The receptors here all came from a man aged 70 or older with urothelial cancer.

The genes are TRBV19 and TRBJ1-5; maybe TRBD1 (6 bases). Trimming took 4 bases from V and 12 from J, leaving 10 bases between them. CDR3 size: 11 residues. The V gene's germline CDR1 is LNHDA and CDR2 SQIVND (reference sequence). The CDR3 is CASSRGQSQHF. In DNA form, the CDR3 reads TGTGCCAGTAGTAGAGGACAGAGCCAGCATTTT.

This CDR3 is CASSFVSSGSADTQYF. DNA of the CDR3: TGTGCCAGCAGCTTCGTGTCTAGCGGGAGCGCAGATACGCAGTATTTT. This chain joins TRBV11-1 and TRBJ2-3, with 10 bases lining up with TRBD2. Unmatched junction bases numbered 7, after V lost 3 bases and J lost 4 bases. This CDR3 is built from 16 residues. Germline-derived CDR1 and CDR2 are SGHAT and FQDESV (reference sequence).

This clone was observed a few times. The rearrangement joins TRBV4-1 to TRBJ2-7, with 7 bases lining up with TRBD1. The CDR3 is made up of 13 amino acids. The V gene's germline CDR1 is MGHRA and CDR2 YSYEKL. V lost 4 bases and J lost 2; bases outside the gene matches: 2. The CDR3 nucleotides read TGCGCCAGCAGCCCTGGACAGGCCTACGAGCAGTACTTC. Translation gives CASSPGQAYEQYF.

The chain is built from TRBV15 and TRBJ2-5; 7 bases agree with TRBD1. Losses at the gene ends were 5 bases for V and 4 bases for J; bases not matched to a gene: 4. This CDR3 is built from 13 residues. CDR1 is LNHNV, CDR2 YYDKDF, per germline (reference sequence). For the CDR3, the DNA is TGTGCCACCAGCGACAGGGCCTCAGAGACCCAGTACTTC. This sequence encodes CATSDRASETQYF.

The chain couples TRBV6-1 to TRBJ1-1; maybe TRBD1 (6 bases). The CDR3 covers 15 residues. Trimming pared 1 base from V and 5 bases from J, leaving 14 bases between. CDR1 MNHNS and CDR2 SASEGT come from the germline V gene. In DNA, the CDR3 is TGTGCCAGCAGTGAAGGGCGGGGGCTGGGGACTGAAGCTTTCTTT. Encoded protein: CASSEGRGLGTEAFF.

This clone appeared a few times. This rearrangement joins TRBV6-6 to TRBJ1-1; D is uncertain. V lost 5 bases to trimming and J lost 4 bases, with 5 bases between them. The germline gives CDR1 MNHNY, CDR2 SVGAGI (reference sequence). This CDR3 has 11 residues. CDR3 region: CASSLITEAFF. CDR3 coding DNA: TGTGCCAGCAGTCTAATCACTGAAGCTTTCTTT.

J is TRBJ2-1 and V is TRBV5-1, with unresolved D. Germline values: CDR1 SGHRS, CDR2 YFSETQ. The V end was cut by 1 base, the J end by 8 bases, with 10 bases between. CDR3 length equals 13 residues. The CDR3: CASSLILGDEQFF. Here the CDR3 DNA reads TGCGCCAGCAGCTTGATCTTGGGCGATGAGCAGTTCTTC. Looking up the rest from reference TRBV5-1 and TRBJ2-1 gives the full variable domain: KAGVTQTPRYLIKTRGQQVTLSCSPISGHRSVSWYQQTPGQGLQFLFEYFSETQRNKGNFPGRFSGRQFSNSRSEMNVSTLELGDSALYLCASSLILGDEQFFGPGTRLTVL.

The chain couples TRBV21-1 to TRBJ2-7; the tabulated D call, TRBD1, remains unverified against the DNA. TRBV21-1 is noted as a pseudogene. The CDR3 length is 20 residues. CDR3 residues: CASSPWGLFSFDSPNYEQYF. CDR3 nucleotides: TGTGCCAGCAGCCCTTGGGGGCTTTTCTCTTTTGACAGCCCCAACTACGAGCAGTACTTC.

The chain employs TRBV7-9 and TRBJ2-7, with 11 bases fitting TRBD1. V dropped 5 bases and J dropped 1; count of bases not matched to a gene: 4. The CDR3 is made up of 15 amino acids. CDR1 is SEHNR, CDR2 FQNEAQ, per germline (reference sequence). The CDR3 DNA reads TGTGCCAGCAGCGAGGGACAGGGGGTTTCCTACGAGCAGTACTTC. Translating gives CASSEGQGVSYEQYF.

The chain uses TRBV9 and TRBJ2-7; 9 bases agree with TRBD1. J was trimmed by 2 bases and V by 0 bases; bases with no gene match: 9. Germline V gene data show CDR1 as SGDLS and CDR2 as YYNGEE. The CDR3 length is 17 residues. CDR3 protein: CASSVAAGTGRTYEQYF. The CDR3 DNA reads TGTGCCAGCAGCGTAGCGGCCGGGACAGGGAGGACCTACGAGCAGTACTTC.

The chain is built from TRBV11-2 and TRBJ1-3, with D tentatively TRBD1 (5 bases). In germline, CDR1 is SGHAT, CDR2 FQNNGV. V gave up 6 bases and J gave up 0 bases, with 9 bases separating them. The CDR3 length is 14 residues. CDR3 loop: CASRGGGSGNTIYF. DNA of the CDR3: TGTGCCAGCAGGGGGGGAGGCTCTGGAAACACCATATATTTT.

The J gene is TRBJ1-4, the V gene TRBV18; no reliable D call. From germline, CDR1 is KGHSH and CDR2 LQKENI. The V end lost 5 bases, the J end lost 1 base, and 17 bases lay between the germline ends. The CDR3 consists of 17 residues. CDR3 loop: CASSTRHILGTNEKLFF. CDR3 in DNA: TGTGCCAGCTCAACGCGCCACATCCTAGGAACTAATGAAAAACTGTTTTTT.

This chain joins TRBV6-6 and TRBJ1-4; 7 nucleotides line up with TRBD1. V was clipped by 2 bases and J by 8 bases; unmatched bases: 5. There are 14 residues in the CDR3. Germline assignment: CDR1 MNHNY and CDR2 SVGAGI (reference sequence). In DNA form, the CDR3 reads TGTGCCAGCAGTTACGACAGGGTGGAGGAAAAACTGTTTTTT. Translated, it gives CASSYDRVEEKLFF.

This clone was detected only once. In DNA form, the CDR3 reads TGTGCCAGCAGCTTAGCGCCCATGAGACAGTTGAACACTGAAGCTTTCTTT. Protein sequence: CASSLAPMRQLNTEAFF. The rearrangement links TRBV7-6 to TRBJ1-1; D is possibly TRBD1 (5 bases). This CDR3 contains 17 residues. Germline CDR1 is SGHVS and CDR2 is FNYEAQ. V lost 0 bases and J 0 bases, leaving 14 bases between the germline ends.

The chain is built from TRBV6-5 and TRBJ2-1; possibly TRBD2 for D (5 bases). Germline V lookup: CDR1 MNHEY, CDR2 SVGAGI. This CDR3 region has 16 residues. Trimming stripped 4 bases from V and 3 bases from J, with 16 bases between. The CDR3 spells CASSWAQERSYNEQFF. The DNA of the CDR3 is TGTGCCAGCAGTTGGGCCCAGGAGCGGAGCTACAATGAGCAGTTCTTC.

This rearrangement joins TRBV5-6 to TRBJ2-5; 16 positions agree with TRBD2. Trimming took 0 bases from V and 7 from J; bases not matched to a gene: 3. CDR3 size: 16 residues. Germline CDR1 and CDR2: SGHDT and YYEEEE. For the CDR3, the DNA is TGTGCCAGCAGCTTGGAGGGACTAGCGGGAGGGGCGACCCAGTACTTC. It codes for CASSLEGLAGGATQYF.

This chain's CDR3 is CASSLGGANEQYF. DNA for the CDR3: TGTGCCAGCAGCTTGGGGGGCGCGAACGAGCAGTACTTC. The chain uses TRBV5-4 and TRBJ2-7; D is possibly TRBD1 (5 bases). Per the germline V gene, CDR1 is SGHNT and CDR2 is YYREEE (reference sequence). V was trimmed by 0 bases and J by 5 bases, leaving 9 bases between them. This CDR3 has 13 residues.

The sample holds a few counts of this clone. J is TRBJ1-3 and V is TRBV7-9; D unresolved. The CDR3 is made up of 16 amino acids. The V and J ends lost 3 bases and 0 bases respectively, with 12 bases between them. Germline CDR1 is SEHNR and CDR2 is FQNEAQ (reference sequence). The CDR3 sequence: CASSLRREFSGNTIYF. The CDR3 nucleotides read TGTGCCAGCAGCTTGCGGAGGGAGTTCTCTGGAAACACCATATATTTT. Full variable domain (remainder filled in from reference TRBV7-9 and TRBJ1-3): DTGVSQNPRHKITKRGQNVTFRCDPISEHNRLYWYRQTLGQGPEFLTYFQNEAQLEKSRLLSDRFSAERPKGSFSTLEIQRTEQGDSAMYLCASSLRREFSGNTIYFGEGSWLTVV.

This chain joins TRBV11-2 and TRBJ2-5; TRBD2 might be the D (6 bases). Germline CDR1 and CDR2: SGHAT and FQNNGV. The V end was cut by 2 bases, the J end by 4 bases, with 11 bases between. The CDR3 has 14 residues. The CDR3 sequence: CASSLIGGRETQYF. The CDR3 DNA is TGTGCCAGCAGCTTAATTGGGGGGAGAGAGACCCAGTACTTC.

The rearrangement joins TRBV5-1 to TRBJ1-1, with no clear D. The CDR3 runs to 13 residues. Germline V gene data show CDR1 as SGHRS and CDR2 as YFSETQ. Trimming cost V 0 bases and J 4 bases, with 7 bases left between them. This CDR3 reads CASSLAEGTEAFF. In DNA form, the CDR3 reads TGCGCCAGCAGCTTGGCCGAGGGCACTGAAGCTTTCTTT.

The CDR3 spells CASSLGTSRYEQYF. As DNA, the CDR3 is TGTGCCAGCAGCTTAGGTACTAGCAGGTACGAGCAGTACTTC. The chain employs TRBV11-3 and TRBJ2-7, with TRBD2 as a possible D gene (6 bases). CDR1 is SGHNT, CDR2 YENEEA, per germline. Trimming shortened V by 1 base and J by 4 bases, and 11 bases separated the two germline ends. The CDR3 has 14 residues. Together with reference TRBV11-3 and TRBJ2-7, the CDR3 gives the full variable domain: EAGVVQSPRYKIIEKKQPVAFWCNPISGHNTLYWYLQNLGQGPELLIRYENEEAVDDSQLPKDRFSAERLKGVDSTLKIQPAELGDSAVYLCASSLGTSRYEQYFGPGTRLTVT.

V gene TRBV19 combines with J gene TRBJ1-4, with a possible D match to TRBD1 (5 bases). Trimming pared 5 bases from V and 2 bases from J, leaving 12 bases between. The CDR3 has 15 residues. The germline V gene encodes CDR1 LNHDA and CDR2 SQIVND (reference sequence). The CDR3 loop reads CASSWMQGTNEKLFF. DNA for the CDR3: TGTGCCAGTAGTTGGATGCAGGGCACTAATGAAAAACTGTTTTTT.

The V and J genes are TRBV21-1 and TRBJ2-1; the table's D call, TRBD2, was not checked against the DNA. TRBV21-1 is marked as a pseudogene. The CDR3 spans 13 residues. This CDR3 is CASSKAVRNEQFF. The DNA for the CDR3 is TGTGCCAGCAGCAAAGCGGTTCGGAATGAGCAGTTCTTC.

The V and J genes are TRBV6-6 and TRBJ1-2, with 7 nucleotides matching TRBD1. CDR3 length: 15 residues. The V segment lost 2 bases and the J segment 2 bases; nucleotides outside the gene matches: 5. Germline V gene lookup returns CDR1 MNHNY and CDR2 SVGAGI (reference sequence). CDR3 in amino acids: CASSYPGQSNYGYTF. The DNA for the CDR3 is TGTGCCAGCAGTTACCCGGGACAGTCGAACTATGGCTACACCTTC.

V and J are TRBV6-1 and TRBJ1-2, with 7 bases aligning to TRBD1. Trimming at V came to 6 bases and at J to 5 bases, leaving 9 bases not matched to a gene. Germline CDR1 MNHNS, CDR2 SASEGT. This CDR3 has 14 amino acids. CDR3 DNA sequence: TGTGCCAGCAGGCCCATAGGGGGCAAGTATGGCTACACCTTC. The encoded protein is CASRPIGGKYGYTF.

The chain combines TRBV9 with TRBJ2-3; 8 bases align to TRBD2. Germline V CDR1 and CDR2: SGDLS, YYNGEE. The J segment lost 0 bases and the V segment lost 0 bases, leaving 12 bases of the junction unmatched. The CDR3 sequence is 19 residues long. This CDR3 reads CASSVEGSSGSPSTDTQYF. CDR3 bases: TGTGCCAGCAGCGTAGAGGGATCCAGCGGGAGCCCCAGCACAGATACGCAGTATTTT. Variable domain in full (rest from reference TRBV9 and TRBJ2-3): DSGVTQTPKHLITATGQRVTLRCSPRSGDLSVYWYQQSLDQGLQFLIQYYNGEERAKGNILERFSAQQFPDLHSELNLSSLELGDSALYFCASSVEGSSGSPSTDTQYFGPGTRLTVL.

The rearrangement uses TRBV7-6 and TRBJ1-2, with D possibly matching TRBD1 (6 bases). This CDR3 is 13 amino acids long. V lost 2 bases and J lost 6, with 10 bases in between. Germline loops: CDR1 SGHVS, CDR2 FNYEAQ. The CDR3 coding sequence is TGTGCCAGCAGCTTATCAGGGGCGGATGGCTACACCTTC. As protein: CASSLSGADGYTF.

J is TRBJ2-7 and V is TRBV7-2; TRBD2 aligns across 9 bases. This CDR3 region has 14 residues. J gave up 4 bases and V 5 bases, and 6 bases lay outside the gene matches. Germline-derived CDR1 and CDR2 are SGHTA and FQGNSA. In DNA form, the CDR3 reads TGTGCCAGCAGCCGTAGCGGGGGATCTTACGAGCAGTACTTC. This sequence encodes CASSRSGGSYEQYF.

This clone was recorded only once. The chain uses TRBV5-4 and TRBJ1-6; a possible D gene is TRBD1 (6 bases). V was shortened by 4 bases and J by 10 bases, with 15 bases between the two germline ends. Germline V gene data show CDR1 as SGHNT and CDR2 as YYREEE (reference sequence). The CDR3 has 14 amino acids. CDR3 in amino acids: CASSTTRGPSPLHF. The CDR3 DNA sequence: TGTGCCAGCAGCACAACCAGGGGCCCATCACCCCTCCACTTT. The full variable domain, rest sourced from reference TRBV5-4 and TRBJ1-6, is ETGVTQSPTHLIKTRGQQVTLRCSSQSGHNTVSWYQQALGQGPQFIFQYYREEENGRGNFPPRFSGLQFPNYSSELNVNALELDDSALYLCASSTTRGPSPLHFGNGTRLTVT.

This chain uses TRBV4-1 with TRBJ2-2, with 9 bases aligning to TRBD1. The CDR3 is made up of 16 amino acids. V trimming: 6 bases; J trimming: 1 base; junction bases outside the gene matches: 6. In germline, CDR1 is MGHRA, CDR2 YSYEKL. Written as DNA, the CDR3 is TGCGCCAGCAGTCTAAGGACAGGGGAGAACACCGGGGAGCTGTTTTTT. Residues: CASSLRTGENTGELFF.

This clone was recorded once. This chain joins TRBV19 and TRBJ2-5; tentatively, D is TRBD1 (6 bases). The V end was cut by 5 bases, the J end by 3 bases, with 13 bases between. The CDR3 is made up of 14 amino acids. Germline CDR1 reads LNHDA; CDR2 reads SQIVND (reference sequence). The CDR3 coding sequence is TGTGCCAGTAGTCCCTTGACAGGCAAAGAGACCCAGTACTTC. Translated: CASSPLTGKETQYF.

The rearrangement joins TRBV19 to TRBJ2-1; 9 bases fit TRBD1. CDR1 LNHDA and CDR2 SQIVND come from the germline V gene (reference sequence). The CDR3 runs to 16 residues. Losses at the gene ends were 5 bases for V and 3 bases for J; bases not matched to a gene: 8. The CDR3 nucleotides are TGTGCCAGTAGTTTCCCCGGGACAGGGATCTACAATGAGCAGTTCTTC. Protein: CASSFPGTGIYNEQFF.